This T cell receptor (beta chain) was sequenced in a study of CD4+ T cells in melanoma. The protocol was immunoSEQ multiplex PCR, while the TCRdb copy is restricted to in-frame clones and leaves out a portion. The top ten hold around 9.7% of the sample, which has about 21,000 clones, about three quarters seen once. This clone was seen a handful of times. The receptor's source is a human donor with melanoma.

The CDR3 bases are TGTGCCAGCAGCTTACGGGCCACCGGGGAGCTGTTTTTT. This codes for CASSLRATGELFF. The J gene is TRBJ2-2, the V gene TRBV7-9; D is unclear. This CDR3 comprises 13 residues. V was pared by 2 bases and J by 4 bases, with 5 bases between. Germline V gene sequence: CDR1 SEHNR, CDR2 FQNEAQ (reference sequence).